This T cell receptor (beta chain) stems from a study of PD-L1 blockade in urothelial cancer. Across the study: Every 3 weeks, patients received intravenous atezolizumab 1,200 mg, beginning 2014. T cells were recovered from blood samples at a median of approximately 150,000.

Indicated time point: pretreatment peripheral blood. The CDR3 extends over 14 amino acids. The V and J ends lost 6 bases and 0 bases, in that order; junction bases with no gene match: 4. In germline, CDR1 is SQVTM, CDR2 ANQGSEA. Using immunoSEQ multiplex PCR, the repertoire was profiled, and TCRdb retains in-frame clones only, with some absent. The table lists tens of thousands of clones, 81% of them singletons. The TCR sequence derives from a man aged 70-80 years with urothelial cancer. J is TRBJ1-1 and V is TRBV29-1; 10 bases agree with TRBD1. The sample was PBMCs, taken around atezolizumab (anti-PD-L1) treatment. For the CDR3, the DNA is TGCAGCGTCCGGGACAGGGGAATGAACACTGAAGCTTTCTTT. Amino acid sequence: CSVRDRGMNTEAFF. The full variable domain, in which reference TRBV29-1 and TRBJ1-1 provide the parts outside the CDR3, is SAVISQKPSRDICQRGTSLTIQCQVDSQVTMMFWYRQQPGQSLTLIATANQGSEATYESGFVIDKFPISRPNLTFSTLTVSNMSPEDSSIYLCSVRDRGMNTEAFFGQGTRLTVV.